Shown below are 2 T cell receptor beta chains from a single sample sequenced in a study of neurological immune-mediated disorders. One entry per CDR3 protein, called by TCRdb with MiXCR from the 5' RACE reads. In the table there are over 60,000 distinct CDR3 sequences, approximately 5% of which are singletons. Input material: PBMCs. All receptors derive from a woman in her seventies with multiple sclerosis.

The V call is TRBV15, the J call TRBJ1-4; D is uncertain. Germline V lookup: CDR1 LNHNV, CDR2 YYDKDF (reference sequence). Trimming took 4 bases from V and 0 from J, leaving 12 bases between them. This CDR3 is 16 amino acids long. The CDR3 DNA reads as TGTGCCACCAGCATCGACGCTAAAACAACTAATGAAAAACTGTTTTTT. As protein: CATSIDAKTTNEKLFF. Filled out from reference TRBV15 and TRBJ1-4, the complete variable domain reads DAMVIQNPRYQVTQFGKPVTLSCSQTLNHNVMYWYQQKSSQAPKLLFHYYDKDFNNEADTPDNFQSRRPNTSFCFLDIRSPGLGDTAMYLCATSIDAKTTNEKLFFGSGTQLSVL.

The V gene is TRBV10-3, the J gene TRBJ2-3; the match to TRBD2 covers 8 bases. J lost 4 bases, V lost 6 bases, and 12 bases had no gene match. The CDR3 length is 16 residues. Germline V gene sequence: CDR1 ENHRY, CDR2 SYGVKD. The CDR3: CAISESGTRSPDTQYF. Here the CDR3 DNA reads TGTGCCATCAGCGAAAGTGGGACTAGATCCCCAGATACGCAGTATTTT.